The rows below give T cell receptor beta chains drawn from one sample of a study of cytomegalovirus exposure and HLA in healthy donors. Clones were read by immunoSEQ multiplex PCR, and TCRdb kept only the in-frame ones, dropping some. The table gives about 96,000 clones; the top ten clones make up around 3.4% of it. Sequenced sample: PBMCs. The receptors shown here come from a woman in her 30s in good health and CMV-seronegative. Each CDR3 is given with its conserved first and last residue. Each record gives: V gene, J gene, D gene, CDR3 DNA, CDR3 protein. The D gene is left open where the match is weak.

TRBV7-9	TRBJ1-4	.	TGTGCCAGCACCCCCCCGGGCAAGGGGAATGAAAAACTGTTTTTT	CASTPPGKGNEKLFF
TRBV7-8	TRBJ2-2	TRBD2	TGTGCCAGCAGCTTATGGGACTACCCCGGGGAGCTGTTTTTT	CASSLWDYPGELFF
TRBV6-5	TRBJ1-1	TRBD1	TGTGCCAGCAGTTACGGACAGGGCTACACTGAAGCTTTCTTT	CASSYGQGYTEAFF
TRBV29-1	TRBJ1-2	.	TGCAGCGTTGTCTCGAGGGAATATGGCTACACCTTC	CSVVSREYGYTF
TRBV28	TRBJ2-7	.	TGTGCCAGCAGTTCGCCCGGGGAAACCTACGAGCAGTACTTC	CASSSPGETYEQYF
TRBV28	TRBJ2-3	TRBD2	TGTGCCAGCAGACCGACTAGCGGGAGGTTACCTAGCACAGATACGCAGTATTTT	CASRPTSGRLPSTDTQYF
TRBV2	TRBJ1-4	TRBD1	TGTGCCAGCGAGGGGGCTTGGTCCCTCTCCGCCACTAATGAAAAACTGTTTTTT	CASEGAWSLSATNEKLFF
TRBV5-1	TRBJ2-1	TRBD2	TGCGCCAGCAGGCCGCCGGGACTAGCGGTTGGTGAGCAGTTCTTC	CASRPPGLAVGEQFF
TRBV6-1	TRBJ2-1	.	TGTGCCAGCAGTGGCCACCTGAGCCATGAGCAGTTCTTC	CASSGHLSHEQFF
TRBV6-6	TRBJ2-3	.	TGTGCCAGCAGCCGACTAGTGAACACAGATACGCAGTATTTT	CASSRLVNTDTQYF
TRBV19	TRBJ1-5	.	TGTGCCAGTAGGGTTGCGGGCAATCAGCCCCAGCATTTT	CASRVAGNQPQHF
TRBV5-1	TRBJ2-3	.	TGCGCCAGCAGCCCGGGACTGACCTACACAGATACGCAGTATTTT	CASSPGLTYTDTQYF
TRBV5-6	TRBJ2-5	TRBD1	TGTGCCAGCAGCTTGGGGGACAGGGGTTTCCAAGAGACCCAGTACTTC	CASSLGDRGFQETQYF
TRBV9	TRBJ1-2	.	TGTGCCAGCAGCGTAGTCGGCCAGTACGAGGGTGGCTACACCTTC	CASSVVGQYEGGYTF
TRBV5-1	TRBJ1-1	.	TGCGCCAGCAGCTCCGGTTCGCGGGGCACTGAAGCTTTCTTT	CASSSGSRGTEAFF
TRBV5-1	TRBJ2-5	TRBD1	TGCGCCAGCAGCTTGGGGGACAGGAGACAAGAGACCCAGTACTTC	CASSLGDRRQETQYF